What follows describes a single T cell receptor beta chain. The antigen is not known. The source of the sample is a study of beta chain features in type 1 diabetes. The investigators reverse transcribed all of the isolated RNA, so they sequenced expressed TCRB transcripts. Produced via immunoSEQ multiplex PCR; TCRdb's table is partial and in-frame only. Among approximately 600,000 clones listed, approximately 13% were seen once. The V end lost 0 bases, the J end lost 8 bases, and 8 bases lay between the germline ends. Germline V gene lookup returns CDR1 SGHDT and CDR2 YYEEEE. The CDR3 is made up of 12 amino acids. Study-level points and caveats: Among patients, naive, central memory and Treg TCRB repertoires appeared more similar than among healthy donors. Shorter TCRB CDR3s, moderately but significantly so, marked every one of the four CD4+ subsets in Type 1 diabetes patients.

Donors contributed one heparinised blood draw apiece, averaging about 116 mL. Sorting of CD4+ naive, central memory, regulatory and stem cell-like memory cells was performed via CD45RO/CCR7/CD25/CD127/CD95/CD27. Each sorted fraction was over 98% pure. The sequenced sample consisted of naive CD4+ T cells from blood. The sequence was collected from a man aged 25-40 years with type 1 diabetes. This chain connects TRBV5-6 to TRBJ1-2; D uncertain. The CDR3 is CASSLDKRGYTF. The CDR3 nucleotides are TGTGCCAGCAGCTTGGATAAGCGAGGCTACACCTTC.